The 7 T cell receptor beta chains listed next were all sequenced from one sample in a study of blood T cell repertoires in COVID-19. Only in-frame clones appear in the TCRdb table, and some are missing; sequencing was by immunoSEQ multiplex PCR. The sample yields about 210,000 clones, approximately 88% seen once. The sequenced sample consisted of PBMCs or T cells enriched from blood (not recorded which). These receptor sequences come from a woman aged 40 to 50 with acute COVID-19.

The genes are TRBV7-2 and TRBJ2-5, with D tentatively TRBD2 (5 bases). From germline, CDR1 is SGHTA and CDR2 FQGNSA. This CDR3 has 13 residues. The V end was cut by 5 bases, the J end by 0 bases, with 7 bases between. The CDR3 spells CASSRGDQETQYF. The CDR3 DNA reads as TGTGCCAGCAGCCGGGGAGACCAAGAGACCCAGTACTTC.

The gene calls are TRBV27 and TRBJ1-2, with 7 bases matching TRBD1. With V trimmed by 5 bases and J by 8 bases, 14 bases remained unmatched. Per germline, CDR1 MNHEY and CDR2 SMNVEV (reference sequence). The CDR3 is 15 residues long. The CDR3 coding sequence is TGTGCCAGCAGTACGACCGGGACAGTCCCGCCCGGCTACACCTTC. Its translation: CASSTTGTVPPGYTF.

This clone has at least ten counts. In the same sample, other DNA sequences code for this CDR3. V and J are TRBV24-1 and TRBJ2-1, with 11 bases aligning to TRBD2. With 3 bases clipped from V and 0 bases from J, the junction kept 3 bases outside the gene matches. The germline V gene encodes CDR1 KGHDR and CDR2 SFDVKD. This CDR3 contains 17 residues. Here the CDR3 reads CATSDPTSGSSYNEQFF. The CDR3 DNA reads TGTGCCACCAGTGATCCCACTAGCGGGAGCTCCTACAATGAGCAGTTCTTC.

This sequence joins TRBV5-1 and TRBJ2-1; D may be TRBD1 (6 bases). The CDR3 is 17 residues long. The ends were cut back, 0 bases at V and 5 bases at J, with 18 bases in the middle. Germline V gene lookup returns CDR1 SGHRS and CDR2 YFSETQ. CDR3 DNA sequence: TGCGCCAGCAGCTTGGTGTCGAGAGGGGGTCCGGACAATGAGCAGTTCTTC. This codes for CASSLVSRGGPDNEQFF. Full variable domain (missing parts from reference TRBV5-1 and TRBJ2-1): KAGVTQTPRYLIKTRGQQVTLSCSPISGHRSVSWYQQTPGQGLQFLFEYFSETQRNKGNFPGRFSGRQFSNSRSEMNVSTLELGDSALYLCASSLVSRGGPDNEQFFGPGTRLTVL.

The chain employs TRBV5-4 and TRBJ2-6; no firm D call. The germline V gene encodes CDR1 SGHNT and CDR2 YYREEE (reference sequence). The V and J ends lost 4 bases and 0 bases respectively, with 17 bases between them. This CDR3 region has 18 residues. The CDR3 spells CASSHPNSQFSGANVLTF. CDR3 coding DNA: TGTGCCAGCAGCCACCCCAACAGCCAGTTCTCTGGGGCCAACGTCCTGACTTTC.

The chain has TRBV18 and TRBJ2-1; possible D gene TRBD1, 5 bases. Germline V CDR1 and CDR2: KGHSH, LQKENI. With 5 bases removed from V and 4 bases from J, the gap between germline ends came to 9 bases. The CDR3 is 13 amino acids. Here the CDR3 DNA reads TGTGCCAGCTCATTAGACAGATACAATGAGCAGTTCTTC. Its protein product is CASSLDRYNEQFF.

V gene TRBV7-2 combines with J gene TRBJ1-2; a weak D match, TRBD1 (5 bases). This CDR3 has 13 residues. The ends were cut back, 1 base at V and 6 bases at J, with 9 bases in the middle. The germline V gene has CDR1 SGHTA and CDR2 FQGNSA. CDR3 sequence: CASSLDLTDGYTF. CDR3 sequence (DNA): TGTGCCAGCAGCTTAGACCTGACAGATGGCTACACCTTC.